One sample yielded the 24 T cell receptor beta chains listed below, sequenced in a study of cytomegalovirus exposure and HLA in healthy donors. The PCR was carried out with 60 Vbeta primers and 13 Jbeta primers. Only in-frame clones appear in the TCRdb table, and some are missing; sequencing was by immunoSEQ multiplex PCR. This table has roughly 130,000 clones, approximately 66% appearing once. Sequencing was done on a sample of PBMCs. The receptors come from a woman aged 40-49 years in good health and CMV-seropositive.

The V gene is TRBV13, the J gene TRBJ2-7, with 8 bases identical to TRBD2. CDR3 length: 14 residues. Germline V lookup: CDR1 PRHDT, CDR2 FYEKMQ (reference sequence). The V and J ends lost 4 bases and 4 bases, in that order; junction bases with no gene match: 6. CDR3 DNA: TGTGCCAGCAGCTCCTCTAGCGGGCAGTACGAGCAGTACTTC. It is translated as CASSSSSGQYEQYF.

The J gene is TRBJ1-5, the V gene TRBV25-1; D is uncertain. There are 13 residues in the CDR3. Per germline, CDR1 MGHDK and CDR2 SYGVNS. With 5 bases removed from V and 6 bases from J, the gap between germline ends came to 11 bases. The chain's CDR3 is CASSTREGQPQHF. The CDR3 DNA follows: TGTGCCAGCAGTACTAGAGAGGGTCAGCCCCAGCATTTT.

This clone has more than one count but fewer than ten. The chain is built from TRBV21-1 and TRBJ1-1; the table calls TRBD1, which could not be checked here. TRBV21-1 corresponds to a pseudogene. The CDR3 covers 15 residues. The CDR3: CASSNPSTGGTEAFF. The CDR3 DNA reads TGTGCCAGCAGCAACCCTTCGACAGGGGGGACTGAAGCTTTCTTT.

Comment on this clone: An end of the junction differs from the germline gene, which may be a read error. The genes are TRBV28 and TRBJ1-5; TRBD1 is a possible D gene (5 bases). This CDR3 comprises 15 residues. In germline, CDR1 is MDHEN, CDR2 SYDVKM. The CDR3 region is CASSFGTGGSYRVVF. CDR3 coding DNA: TGTGCCAGCAGTTTCGGGACCGGGGGGTCGTATAGAGTGGTTTTT.

The chain joins TRBV6-5 to TRBJ1-2, with 9 bases aligning to TRBD1. Unmatched junction bases numbered 4, after V lost 2 bases and J lost 6 bases. The CDR3 contains 14 residues. Per the germline V gene, CDR1 is MNHEY and CDR2 is SVGAGI. CDR3 sequence: CASSYAGQGNGYTF. Written as DNA, the CDR3 is TGTGCCAGCAGTTACGCGGGACAGGGCAATGGCTACACCTTC.

In its sample, this clone was seen a few times. The J gene is TRBJ1-1, the V gene TRBV6-5, with 9 nucleotides matching TRBD1. The CDR3 consists of 15 residues. CDR1 is MNHEY, CDR2 SVGAGI, per germline. The trim removed 0 bases at V and 3 bases at J, leaving 2 bases unmatched. The CDR3 here is CASSYSGTGYTEAFF. CDR3 in DNA: TGTGCCAGCAGTTACTCCGGGACAGGGTACACTGAAGCTTTCTTT.

The chain links TRBV2 to TRBJ2-7; TRBD2 matches at 7 bases. There are 15 residues in the CDR3. J was trimmed by 2 bases and V by 1 base; bases with no gene match: 5. Germline CDR1 reads SNHLY; CDR2 reads FYNNEI. The CDR3 nucleotides are TGTGCCAGCAGTGAAGAAGGCGGGAGCCCCTACGAGCAGTACTTC. It is translated as CASSEEGGSPYEQYF.

The V call is TRBV5-1, the J call TRBJ2-7; 11 nucleotides align to TRBD1. J was trimmed by 2 bases and V by 4 bases; bases with no gene match: 5. The length of the CDR3 is 15 residues. Looked up from germline, CDR1 is SGHRS and CDR2 is YFSETQ. The CDR3 protein is CASSPWTGGTYEQYF. CDR3 DNA: TGCGCCAGCAGCCCGTGGACAGGGGGCACCTACGAGCAGTACTTC.

This chain joins TRBV5-1 and TRBJ2-4, with 7 bases lining up with TRBD1. Looked up from germline, CDR1 is SGHRS and CDR2 is YFSETQ. The ends lost 3 bases at V and 5 bases at J; junction bases unmatched: 5. CDR3 length equals 14 residues. This CDR3 is CASSSTGVQNIQYF. The CDR3, as DNA: TGCGCCAGCAGCTCAACAGGGGTTCAAAACATTCAGTACTTC.

CDR3 nucleotide sequence: TGTGCCAGCGCGATAACAGGGACCAACACCGGGGAGCTGTTTTTT. This codes for CASAITGTNTGELFF. V gene TRBV7-3 combines with J gene TRBJ2-2; TRBD1 is a possible D gene (6 bases). V dropped 8 bases and J dropped 2 bases, with 15 bases sitting between them. From germline, CDR1 is SGHTA and CDR2 FQGTGA. The CDR3 is 15 amino acids.

This clone was seen only a few times. J is TRBJ1-1 and V is TRBV5-1, with D perhaps TRBD1 (5 bases). V lost 2 bases and J lost 1, with 9 bases in between. The CDR3 has 14 residues. Germline CDR1 and CDR2: SGHRS and YFSETQ. The CDR3, as DNA: TGCGCCAGCAGCTTCGGGGGTGGGAACACTGAAGCTTTCTTT. The encoded protein is CASSFGGGNTEAFF.

This rearrangement joins TRBV27 to TRBJ1-2, with TRBD1 matching 7 bases. Germline CDR1 is MNHEY and CDR2 is SMNVEV (reference sequence). V lost 6 bases and J lost 4; bases outside the gene matches: 11. CDR3 length: 15 amino acids. In DNA form, the CDR3 reads TGTGCCAGCAGGACCAGACAGGGACAAAGCTATGGCTACACCTTC. Its protein product is CASRTRQGQSYGYTF.

The J gene is TRBJ2-3, the V gene TRBV19; TRBD2 matches at 8 bases. The CDR3 runs to 16 residues. Germline CDR1 LNHDA, CDR2 SQIVND (reference sequence). After removal of 1 base from V and 1 base from J, the junction contained 4 bases not matched to a gene. CDR3 in amino acids: CASSIGPLAGTDTQYF. The CDR3 coding sequence is TGTGCCAGTAGTATAGGCCCACTAGCGGGCACAGATACGCAGTATTTT.

This clone has a handful of counts. V and J are TRBV29-1 and TRBJ1-2; perhaps TRBD1 as D (5 bases). The germline V gene encodes CDR1 SQVTM and CDR2 ANQGSEA. This CDR3 has 11 amino acids. V was clipped by 6 bases and J by 8 bases, with 13 bases between them. In nucleotides, the CDR3 is TGCAGCGTCAAAGACAGCAGAGGCTACACCTTC. As protein: CSVKDSRGYTF. The whole variable domain, filled in from reference TRBV29-1 and TRBJ1-2, reads SAVISQKPSRDICQRGTSLTIQCQVDSQVTMMFWYRQQPGQSLTLIATANQGSEATYESGFVIDKFPISRPNLTFSTLTVSNMSPEDSSIYLCSVKDSRGYTFGSGTRLTVV.

This clone was found once. The rearrangement uses TRBV7-6 and TRBJ2-3, with D possibly matching TRBD1 (6 bases). The germline V and J ends were trimmed by 0 bases and 3 bases, with 13 bases remaining between them. The CDR3 totals 16 residues. Germline CDR1 reads SGHVS; CDR2 reads FNYEAQ. This CDR3 is CASSLAVQGRTDTQYF. The CDR3 bases are TGTGCCAGCAGCTTAGCGGTACAGGGTAGGACAGATACGCAGTATTTT.

V and J are TRBV11-2 and TRBJ2-5, with TRBD2 as a possible D gene (6 bases). This CDR3 spans 13 amino acids. Looked up from germline, CDR1 is SGHAT and CDR2 is FQNNGV. Trimming took 3 bases from V and 2 from J, leaving 7 bases between them. This CDR3 is CASSLGLQETQYF. In nucleotides, the CDR3 is TGTGCCAGCAGCTTGGGACTGCAAGAGACCCAGTACTTC.

The chain employs TRBV5-4 and TRBJ1-2; no clear D. The CDR3 has 13 residues. Germline values: CDR1 SGHNT, CDR2 YYREEE (reference sequence). The V and J ends lost 0 bases and 3 bases respectively, with 6 bases between them. CDR3 coding DNA: TGTGCCAGCAGCTTGGGGCAGGACTATGGCTACACCTTC. Its translation: CASSLGQDYGYTF.

J is TRBJ2-7 and V is TRBV28; no definite D call. With 2 bases removed from V and 2 bases from J, the gap between germline ends came to 10 bases. This CDR3 is 14 amino acids long. Germline CDR1 MDHEN, CDR2 SYDVKM. This chain's CDR3 is CASSLTGLPYEQYF. The CDR3, as DNA: TGTGCCAGCAGTTTAACTGGTTTACCCTACGAGCAGTACTTC.

V usage is TRBV30 and J usage is TRBJ1-2, with 9 bases that match TRBD1. The CDR3 loop spans 14 amino acids. The trim removed 3 bases at V and 6 bases at J, leaving 8 bases unmatched. Germline V gives CDR1 GTSNPN, CDR2 SVGIG (reference sequence). The CDR3, as DNA: TGTGCCTGGAGATCAGACAGGGGGAAGAATGGCTACACCTTC. It codes for CAWRSDRGKNGYTF.

CDR3 DNA: TGTGCCAGCAGTTGGGGAGCGGGGGCGAACCCTGATACGCAGTATTTT. Translating it yields CASSWGAGANPDTQYF. The gene calls are TRBV27 and TRBJ2-3, with TRBD2 matching over 8 bases. The CDR3 length is 16 residues. The ends lost 4 bases at V and 6 bases at J; junction bases unmatched: 12. CDR1 is MNHEY and CDR2 is SMNVEV in the germline V gene (reference sequence).

V usage is TRBV6-5 and J usage is TRBJ1-3; 8 bases align to TRBD1. CDR1 MNHEY and CDR2 SVGAGI come from the germline V gene. With 8 bases clipped from V and 2 bases from J, the junction kept 5 bases outside the gene matches. This CDR3 is 14 amino acids long. For the CDR3, the DNA is TGTGCCAGCGGTGAGGACAGGGCTGGAAACACCATATATTTT. Translated: CASGEDRAGNTIYF.

The chain recombines TRBV29-1 with TRBJ1-1, with TRBD1 matching over 9 bases. Germline V gene lookup returns CDR1 SQVTM and CDR2 ANQGSEA. V was clipped by 6 bases and J by 3 bases; unmatched bases: 5. The CDR3 spans 13 residues. CDR3 sequence (DNA): TGCAGCGTCCAACAGGGGGCGTACACTGAAGCTTTCTTT. Protein: CSVQQGAYTEAFF.

This clone was detected a few times. The V and J genes are TRBV6-6 and TRBJ2-7; TRBD2 aligns across 11 bases. Trimming removed 7 bases from V and 9 bases from J; junction bases left unmatched: 8. Looked up from germline, CDR1 is MNHNY and CDR2 is SVGAGI (reference sequence). The CDR3 is made up of 13 amino acids. This CDR3 is CASKILAGGWQYF. CDR3 coding DNA: TGTGCCAGCAAGATTCTAGCGGGAGGCTGGCAGTACTTC.

This chain joins TRBV5-1 and TRBJ2-1, with 10 bases aligning to TRBD2. The germline CDR1 and CDR2 sequences are SGHRS and YFSETQ. The trim removed 4 bases at V and 7 bases at J, leaving 8 bases unmatched. This CDR3 is 15 amino acids long. The CDR3 is CASSQEGTSVNEQFF. For the CDR3, the DNA is TGCGCCAGCAGCCAAGAAGGGACTAGCGTAAATGAGCAGTTCTTC. The whole variable domain, filled in from reference TRBV5-1 and TRBJ2-1, reads KAGVTQTPRYLIKTRGQQVTLSCSPISGHRSVSWYQQTPGQGLQFLFEYFSETQRNKGNFPGRFSGRQFSNSRSEMNVSTLELGDSALYLCASSQEGTSVNEQFFGPGTRLTVL.